This TCR beta chain was captured by sequencing in a study of neurological immune-mediated disorders. This clonotype was recorded many times. A 10-nucleotide random UMI tagged transcripts in template-switch 5'RACE cDNA synthesis. Over 170 million TCR-beta sequences from 15-18 subjects were obtained in each sequencing run. TCRdb re-called the 5' RACE reads with MiXCR, one entry per CDR3 protein. The sample consists of about 59,000 distinct CDR3 sequences, about an eighth of them appearing once. V shed 3 bases and J 10 bases; nucleotides not matched to a gene: 5. The germline V gene has CDR1 MNHEY and CDR2 SVGAGI. The length of the CDR3 is 14 residues. 2 million PBMCs stored at -80 C were the source of the unsorted libraries.

This TCR was sampled from a woman aged 60-75 years with HTLV-1-associated myelopathy (HAM/TSP). Sequencing was done on a sample of PBMCs. The chain combines TRBV6-5 with TRBJ2-1; 11 nucleotides line up with TRBD1. The CDR3: CASSYGQGAGEQFF. DNA of the CDR3: TGTGCCAGCAGTTATGGACAGGGGGCGGGGGAGCAGTTCTTC.